A single sample gave rise to the 29 T cell receptor beta chains below, sequenced in a study of blood T cell repertoires in COVID-19. Sequencing used immunoSEQ multiplex PCR; TCRdb keeps in-frame clones, though not all of them. Of around 300,000 clones detected, approximately 90% appear once; the ten largest clones hold 2% to 2.5%. Sequenced sample: peripheral blood. These TCRs come from a woman aged 25 to 39 with COVID-19, enrolled during active disease.

The chain employs TRBV4-2 and TRBJ1-2; tentatively, D is TRBD1 (6 bases). Per germline, CDR1 LGHNA and CDR2 YNFKEQ. Trimming cost V 0 bases and J 5 bases, with 10 bases left between them. This CDR3 is built from 14 residues. The CDR3 DNA reads as TGTGCCAGCAGCCAAGAGGACAGTCGATATGGCTACACCTTC. This translates into CASSQEDSRYGYTF.

This sequence joins TRBV9 and TRBJ1-2; D not certain. CDR1 is SGDLS and CDR2 is YYNGEE in the germline V gene. V lost 0 bases and J lost 4, with 10 bases in between. This CDR3 region has 14 residues. CDR3 nucleotide sequence: TGTGCCAGCAGCGTAGCTTACGCAGGCTATGGCTACACCTTC. The encoded protein is CASSVAYAGYGYTF.

This chain uses TRBV10-3 with TRBJ2-2; a possible D gene is TRBD1 (5 bases). Germline-derived CDR1 and CDR2 are ENHRY and SYGVKD. The CDR3 totals 14 residues. Trimming left V 9 bases short and J 6 bases short, with 17 bases between. This CDR3 is CAIKAGNLAGELFF. The DNA for the CDR3 is TGTGCCATTAAGGCAGGGAATTTGGCCGGGGAGCTGTTTTTT.

This clone appeared a few times. This rearrangement joins TRBV25-1 to TRBJ2-5, with 9 bases matching TRBD1. The CDR3 is 16 amino acids. The V gene's germline CDR1 is MGHDK and CDR2 SYGVNS. V was pared by 7 bases and J by 2 bases, with 11 bases of the junction left unmatched. CDR3 in DNA: TGTGCCAGCACCGAACACCGAGGGACAGGGCAAGAGACCCAGTACTTC. It codes for CASTEHRGTGQETQYF.

V usage is TRBV5-1 and J usage is TRBJ1-2, with 7 bases identical to TRBD1. This CDR3 has 14 residues. V trimming: 4 bases; J trimming: 5 bases; junction bases outside the gene matches: 8. In germline, CDR1 is SGHRS, CDR2 YFSETQ. For the CDR3, the DNA is TGCGCCAGCAGCGGGGGACAGTCTGAGTATGGCTACACCTTC. Translating gives CASSGGQSEYGYTF. Full variable domain (missing parts from reference TRBV5-1 and TRBJ1-2): KAGVTQTPRYLIKTRGQQVTLSCSPISGHRSVSWYQQTPGQGLQFLFEYFSETQRNKGNFPGRFSGRQFSNSRSEMNVSTLELGDSALYLCASSGGQSEYGYTFGSGTRLTVV.

The chain employs TRBV18 and TRBJ1-2, with D possibly being TRBD1 (6 bases). This CDR3 comprises 15 residues. Looked up from germline, CDR1 is KGHSH and CDR2 is LQKENI. The V gene lost 6 bases and the J gene lost 8 bases, with 22 bases spanning the gap. The CDR3 coding sequence is TGTGCCAGCTCGCCGGGGCGGGGGGCAAGAGACGGCTACACCTTC. Translated, it gives CASSPGRGARDGYTF.

The chain is built from TRBV2 and TRBJ1-1, with D unclear. V was pared by 2 bases and J by 1 base, with 8 bases between. Germline CDR1 is SNHLY and CDR2 is FYNNEI. The CDR3 contains 14 residues. The CDR3: CASSERRRNTEAFF. CDR3 bases: TGTGCCAGCAGTGAACGCCGTAGGAACACTGAAGCTTTCTTT. Combining the CDR3 with reference TRBV2 and TRBJ1-1 gives the whole variable domain EPEVTQTPSHQVTQMGQEVILRCVPISNHLYFYWYRQILGQKVEFLVSFYNNEISEKSEIFDDQFSVERPDGSNFTLKIRSTKLEDSAMYFCASSERRRNTEAFFGQGTRLTVV.

The rearrangement uses TRBV27 and TRBJ1-1; 8 bases match TRBD1. This CDR3 has 17 residues. J lost 4 bases, V lost 3 bases, and 13 bases had no gene match. CDR1 is MNHEY, CDR2 SMNVEV, per germline (reference sequence). CDR3 bases: TGTGCCAGCAGTTTGAGGAAGGCAGGGGGCGGTGGCACTGAAGCTTTCTTT. As protein: CASSLRKAGGGGTEAFF.

This clone appeared a few times. The J gene is TRBJ2-1, the V gene TRBV10-3, with D tentatively TRBD2 (6 bases). The V gene lost 0 bases and the J gene lost 6 bases, with 9 bases spanning the gap. The CDR3 is 14 residues long. Germline loops: CDR1 ENHRY, CDR2 SYGVKD. This chain's CDR3 is CAISESTSANEQFF. The CDR3 nucleotides are TGTGCCATCAGTGAGTCGACTAGTGCCAATGAGCAGTTCTTC.

This sequence joins TRBV6-5 and TRBJ1-1; 10 bases are a match to TRBD1. V lost 4 bases to trimming and J lost 1 base; unmatched junction nucleotides: 0. The CDR3 runs to 14 residues. CDR1 and CDR2 (germline): MNHEY, SVGAGI. Written as DNA, the CDR3 is TGTGCCAGCAGTTGGGACAGGGGGAACACTGAAGCTTTCTTT. Amino acids: CASSWDRGNTEAFF.

The chain is built from TRBV28 and TRBJ2-7, with 11 bases aligning to TRBD1. With V trimmed by 5 bases and J by 4 bases, 10 bases remained unmatched. From germline, CDR1 is MDHEN and CDR2 SYDVKM. This CDR3 comprises 16 residues. The CDR3 nucleotides read TGTGCCAGCAGTCTCGGACAGGGGGCTTATCATTACGAGCAGTACTTC. Residues: CASSLGQGAYHYEQYF. Complete variable domain (other parts from reference TRBV28 and TRBJ2-7): DVKVTQSSRYLVKRTGEKVFLECVQDMDHENMFWYRQDPGLGLRLIYFSYDVKMKEKGDIPEGYSVSREKKERFSLILESASTNQTSMYLCASSLGQGAYHYEQYFGPGTRLTVT.

The chain carries TRBV14 and TRBJ2-3; 9 positions match TRBD2. J was trimmed by 5 bases and V by 1 base; bases with no gene match: 4. Germline CDR1 SGHDN, CDR2 FVKESK. This CDR3 comprises 15 residues. This chain's CDR3 is CASSQVLAGVDTQYF. CDR3 coding DNA: TGTGCCAGCAGCCAAGTCTTAGCGGGAGTAGATACGCAGTATTTT.

The chain joins TRBV18 to TRBJ1-2; 12 nucleotides align to TRBD1. V was pared by 6 bases and J by 8 bases, with 10 bases of the junction left unmatched. Germline CDR1 and CDR2: KGHSH and LQKENI. The CDR3 length is 15 residues. The CDR3 coding sequence is TGTGCCAGCTCCGCCGGGACAGGGGGCTCCGCGGGCTACACCTTC. It encodes CASSAGTGGSAGYTF.

This clone was picked up one time. The chain joins TRBV30 to TRBJ1-2; D is ambiguous. V lost 2 bases to trimming and J lost 1 base, with 11 bases between them. Germline CDR1 reads GTSNPN; CDR2 reads SVGIG (reference sequence). The CDR3 is made up of 14 amino acids. CDR3 nucleotides: TGTGCCTGGAGTCGGGAAGTTTATAACTATGGCTACACCTTC. It is translated as CAWSREVYNYGYTF.

The rearrangement links TRBV28 to TRBJ1-1, with a possible D match to TRBD1 (5 bases). The CDR3 is 13 amino acids. Trimming removed 8 bases at V and 3 bases at J, with 13 bases between. Germline loops: CDR1 MDHEN, CDR2 SYDVKM. The CDR3 nucleotides are TGTGCCAGCGAAGAGGGGAGGGACACTGAAGCTTTCTTT. Protein sequence: CASEEGRDTEAFF.

J is TRBJ2-3 and V is TRBV9; 10 nucleotides line up with TRBD2. With 4 bases clipped from V and 1 base from J, the junction kept 15 bases outside the gene matches. Germline V gene data show CDR1 as SGDLS and CDR2 as YYNGEE. The CDR3 loop spans 19 amino acids. The CDR3 region has the DNA TGTGCCAGCAGCTCCCCAACTAGCGGGATACCCTCTGGCACAGATACGCAGTATTTT. Its protein product is CASSSPTSGIPSGTDTQYF.

The chain combines TRBV7-9 with TRBJ1-1; 11 nucleotides align to TRBD1. Germline assignment: CDR1 SEHNR and CDR2 FQNEAQ (reference sequence). The CDR3 runs 15 residues. The ends lost 5 bases at V and 4 bases at J; junction bases unmatched: 6. Here the CDR3 reads CASSPGQGAGTEAFF. CDR3 in DNA: TGTGCCAGCAGCCCTGGACAGGGGGCGGGCACTGAAGCTTTCTTT.

This clone turned up a few times. This chain uses TRBV5-1 with TRBJ2-2, with D unclear. V dropped 3 bases and J dropped 4 bases, with 10 bases sitting between them. The germline V gene has CDR1 SGHRS and CDR2 YFSETQ. The CDR3 spans 14 residues. This CDR3 reads CASSSFSSTGELFF. CDR3 DNA sequence: TGCGCCAGCAGCTCCTTCTCGAGCACCGGGGAGCTGTTTTTT.

V is TRBV12-5 and J is TRBJ1-1, with 11 nucleotides matching TRBD1. With 5 bases clipped from V and 6 bases from J, the junction kept 2 bases outside the gene matches. This CDR3 has 13 residues. Germline CDR1 reads LGHNT; CDR2 reads FRNRAP. The CDR3 sequence: CASGTGQGAEAFF. CDR3 DNA sequence: TGTGCTAGTGGTACGGGACAGGGGGCTGAAGCTTTCTTT.

The rearrangement joins TRBV19 to TRBJ1-1; 7 positions match TRBD1. Per germline, CDR1 LNHDA and CDR2 SQIVND (reference sequence). The junction had 3 bases not matched to a gene; V was cut back by 5 bases and J by 3 bases. The CDR3 contains 13 residues. The CDR3 here is CASSSTGYTEAFF. The CDR3 DNA reads TGTGCCAGTAGTTCGACAGGGTACACTGAAGCTTTCTTT.

The V and J genes are TRBV5-1 and TRBJ1-2, with D hard to call. The germline V gene encodes CDR1 SGHRS and CDR2 YFSETQ. V dropped 0 bases and J dropped 5 bases, with 5 bases sitting between them. This CDR3 has 12 residues. CDR3 loop: CASSLATYGYTF. CDR3 coding DNA: TGCGCCAGCAGCTTGGCCACATATGGCTACACCTTC.

In its sample, this clone was seen once. This chain uses TRBV30 with TRBJ2-7, with 8 positions matching TRBD1. This CDR3 comprises 13 residues. The germline V gene has CDR1 GTSNPN and CDR2 SVGIG (reference sequence). With V trimmed by 4 bases and J by 2 bases, 4 bases remained unmatched. The DNA of the CDR3 is TGTGCCTGGAACCGGGACAGGACCTACGAGCAGTACTTC. Amino acid sequence: CAWNRDRTYEQYF. The whole variable domain, filled in from reference TRBV30 and TRBJ2-7, reads SQTIHQWPATLVQPVGSPLSLECTVEGTSNPNLYWYRQAAGRGLQLLFYSVGIGQISSEVPQNLSASRPQDRQFILSSKKLLLSDSGFYLCAWNRDRTYEQYFGPGTRLTVT.

The J gene is TRBJ1-2, the V gene TRBV27; 10 bases map to TRBD1. CDR1 and CDR2 from the germline V gene are MNHEY and SMNVEV (reference sequence). The V and J ends lost 6 bases and 6 bases, in that order; junction bases with no gene match: 7. The CDR3 is 14 amino acids. CDR3 sequence: CASRTPGQGHGYTF. In DNA, the CDR3 is TGTGCCAGCAGGACACCGGGACAGGGGCATGGCTACACCTTC.

The chain links TRBV4-1 to TRBJ1-5; possibly TRBD1 for D (5 bases). From germline, CDR1 is MGHRA and CDR2 YSYEKL. The CDR3 spans 13 residues. Trimming stripped 1 base from V and 5 bases from J, with 6 bases between. The CDR3 is CASSQGGDQPQHF. Written as DNA, the CDR3 is TGCGCCAGCAGCCAAGGGGGGGATCAGCCCCAGCATTTT.

CDR3: CASRVQGLLNTEAFF. The CDR3 DNA reads as TGTGCCAGCAGAGTACAGGGACTACTGAACACTGAAGCTTTCTTT. V gene TRBV6-4 combines with J gene TRBJ1-1; D perhaps matches TRBD1 (6 bases). Germline V CDR1 and CDR2: MRHNA, SNTAGT. Trimming cost V 6 bases and J 0 bases, with 14 bases left between them. CDR3 length equals 15 residues.

Comment on this clone: Other nucleotide sequences from this sample produce the same CDR3. The chain is built from TRBV27 and TRBJ1-2; D may be TRBD1 (6 bases). Per germline, CDR1 MNHEY and CDR2 SMNVEV (reference sequence). The V end was cut by 4 bases, the J end by 6 bases, with 9 bases between. CDR3 length equals 12 residues. The CDR3, as DNA: TGTGCCAGCAGTTCTACAGGGAATGGCTACACCTTC. It encodes CASSSTGNGYTF.

This clone has just one count. This sequence joins TRBV5-4 and TRBJ2-3; perhaps TRBD1 as D (8 bases). This CDR3 has 15 amino acids. Germline V lookup: CDR1 SGHNT, CDR2 YYREEE (reference sequence). Trimming left V 5 bases short and J 3 bases short, with 16 bases between. CDR3 in DNA: TGTGCCAGCAGTTCTGACAGGGGACTAACAGATACGCAGTATTTT. It specifies CASSSDRGLTDTQYF.

The chain has TRBV25-1 and TRBJ2-1; possibly TRBD2 for D (5 bases). Trimming stripped 3 bases from V and 6 bases from J, with 9 bases between. Germline CDR1 and CDR2: MGHDK and SYGVNS. This CDR3 spans 13 amino acids. CDR3 protein: CASSEGSANEQFF. The DNA of the CDR3 is TGTGCCAGCAGTGAGGGGAGTGCCAATGAGCAGTTCTTC.

The count of this clone is one. The rearrangement links TRBV19 to TRBJ2-1; 7 nucleotides agree with TRBD2. Germline lookup yields CDR1 LNHDA and CDR2 SQIVND (reference sequence). Unmatched junction bases numbered 9, after V lost 2 bases and J lost 5 bases. The CDR3 is 16 residues long. CDR3 bases: TGTGCCAGTAGTATAATTTCGGACGGGAGGAACAATGAGCAGTTCTTC. This gives the protein CASSIISDGRNNEQFF. Full variable domain (missing parts from reference TRBV19 and TRBJ2-1): DGGITQSPKYLFRKEGQNVTLSCEQNLNHDAMYWYRQDPGQGLRLIYYSQIVNDFQKGDIAEGYSVSREKKESFPLTVTSAQKNPTAFYLCASSIISDGRNNEQFFGPGTRLTVL.